The 2 T cell receptor beta chains below were found in one sample sequenced in a study of blood T cell repertoires in COVID-19. Libraries were prepared by immunoSEQ multiplex PCR; TCRdb keeps only in-frame clonotypes and omits some of them. The sample yields roughly 62,000 clones, approximately 83% seen once. The sequenced material came from peripheral blood. These receptors were collected from a man aged 25-45 years with COVID-19, enrolled during active disease.

This chain connects TRBV3-1 (or the pseudogene TRBV3-2) to TRBJ1-5; 8 nucleotides agree with TRBD1. Germline CDR1 LGHDT, CDR2 YNNKEL (reference sequence). The V and J ends lost 0 bases and 5 bases, in that order; junction bases with no gene match: 6. There are 16 residues in the CDR3. CDR3 nucleotides: TGTGCCAGCAGCCAAGATCAGGTGGGACAGGATCAGCCCCAGCATTTT. As protein: CASSQDQVGQDQPQHF.

The J gene is TRBJ1-6, the V gene TRBV19; D uncertain. From germline, CDR1 is LNHDA and CDR2 SQIVND (reference sequence). The CDR3 is made up of 14 amino acids. The V and J ends lost 3 bases and 6 bases respectively, with 9 bases between them. The CDR3 spells CASSIKGVNSPLHF. DNA for the CDR3: TGTGCCAGTAGTATCAAGGGAGTTAATTCACCCCTCCACTTT. Together with reference TRBV19 and TRBJ1-6, the CDR3 gives the full variable domain: DGGITQSPKYLFRKEGQNVTLSCEQNLNHDAMYWYRQDPGQGLRLIYYSQIVNDFQKGDIAEGYSVSREKKESFPLTVTSAQKNPTAFYLCASSIKGVNSPLHFGNGTRLTVT.